The rows below give T cell receptor beta chains drawn from one sample of a study of vaccination and CD4 T cells after COVID-19. From the PCR reads, TCRdb called clonotypes with MiXCR, one entry per CDR3 protein. Of some 15,000 distinct CDR3 sequences listed, around 35% are singletons. No antigen is known for these receptors. The sequenced sample was cultured CD4+ T cells from blood. The receptors were gathered from a human donor with COVID-19. Each CDR3 is given without its conserved first and last residue. Each record gives: J gene, V gene, clone size, CDR3 protein. Size tells how often a clone was seen (once, few, many) or the class of an expanded clone, and some rows leave it out.

J gene: TRBJ2-7
V gene: TRBV27
clone size: .
CDR3 protein: ASSAGTGGDEQY

J gene: TRBJ2-1
V gene: TRBV20-1
clone size: .
CDR3 protein: SALGGVSSYNEQF

J gene: TRBJ1-5
V gene: TRBV4-1
clone size: few
CDR3 protein: ASSQDASPSQH

J gene: TRBJ2-3
V gene: TRBV5-4
clone size: .
CDR3 protein: ASKREWADTQY

J gene: TRBJ2-5
V gene: TRBV19
clone size: few
CDR3 protein: ASSLPSGSGLVSETQY

J gene: TRBJ1-5
V gene: TRBV2
clone size: few
CDR3 protein: ASSEAQNQPQH

J gene: TRBJ2-7
V gene: TRBV5-1
clone size: .
CDR3 protein: ASSLRGVGEGREQY

J gene: TRBJ2-7
V gene: TRBV7-2
clone size: .
CDR3 protein: ASSLALRDRGLSEQY

J gene: TRBJ1-1
V gene: TRBV20-1
clone size: .
CDR3 protein: GARRGTGVNTEAF

J gene: TRBJ1-5
V gene: TRBV6-1
clone size: once
CDR3 protein: ASSPQGVGNQPQH

J gene: TRBJ2-5
V gene: TRBV27
clone size: few
CDR3 protein: ASSLDRIFSIQY

J gene: TRBJ1-5
V gene: TRBV20-1
clone size: few
CDR3 protein: SARVRGGDSNQPQH

J gene: TRBJ2-5
V gene: TRBV19
clone size: .
CDR3 protein: ASTGGRRETQY

J gene: TRBJ2-5
V gene: TRBV5-6
clone size: .
CDR3 protein: ASSLPETSGETQY

J gene: TRBJ2-3
V gene: TRBV7-6
clone size: .
CDR3 protein: ASSSSAASGGASTDTQY

J gene: TRBJ2-3
V gene: TRBV7-3
clone size: .
CDR3 protein: ASSYRKGSDTQY